What follows describes a single T cell receptor beta chain. Its antigen target is currently unknown. One base away there is no much larger clone; base qualities are not given. From a lookup of the germline V gene, CDR1 and CDR2 are MGHRA and YSYEKL. From the cysteine up to the phenylalanine, the CDR3 has a length of 14 residues. Only the CDR3 part of the read is kept: 42 bases, read in frame from the first base. Here V drops 4 bases and J drops 10 bases, and the junction holds 9 bases not matched to any gene. The sample originates from a study of OX40 agonist ivuxolimab in advanced cancers. Notes on the research overall: The costimulatory receptor OX40 (CD134) was targeted by ivuxolimab, a fully human IgG2 agonistic monoclonal antibody. Intravenous ivuxolimab was administered to patients every 2 weeks at six dose levels: 0.01, 0.1, 0.3, 1.5, 3 and 10 mg/kg. Partial responses occurred in three dose-escalation patients: two with cutaneous melanoma and one with hepatocellular carcinoma. The purpose of peripheral TCRbeta sequencing was to test whether ivuxolimab changed TCR sequence diversity and led to clonal T-cell expansion. The dose-escalation cohort was about 87% male with a mean age of approximately 59 years, ranging from about 23 to 85. Among the approximately 50 dose-escalation patients, roughly 20 had hepatocellular carcinoma, around 15 melanoma, 9 renal cell carcinoma and 9 head and neck cancer. The paper reports the monotherapy dose-escalation portion (N of about 47 patients) of the phase I ivuxolimab trial. Patients were allowed to have had prior anti-PD-1, anti-PD-L1 or anti-CTLA-4 therapy, and around 41% of the dose-escalation patients had previously received checkpoint inhibitors. Study-level results and caveats: Antigen specificity was not determined for the clonally expanded peripheral T cells. At doses of 0.1 to 3.0 mg/kg, clonal expansion of both CD4+ and CD8+ blood T cells was observed from baseline to week 6. Low levels of normalized T-cell clonal expansion were also shown by some nonresponding patients. After ivuxolimab, expanded clones were on average more numerous among CD8+ T cells than among CD4+ T cells. In the 0.1-3.0 mg/kg groups, partial responders were among the patients with the lowest normalized peripheral clonal expansion, particularly in CD8+ T cells.

Patients with a history of autoimmune disease or receiving systemic immunosuppression were excluded from the trial. Peripheral blood for TCR sequencing was collected from all dose cohorts at baseline, on cycle 4 day 1, and on cycle 7 day 1. Samples were obtained from an open-label, multicenter, first-in-human phase I dose-escalation trial of ivuxolimab. Adults with locally advanced or metastatic melanoma, renal cell carcinoma, hepatocellular carcinoma or head and neck squamous cell carcinoma were enrolled in the trial. Before TCR sequencing, CD4+ T cells and CD8+ T cells were sorted from peripheral blood as separate populations. Genomic DNA was isolated from the sorted cells so that the TCRbeta CDR3 region could be sequenced. The immunoSEQ Assay was used for sequencing of TCRbeta CDR3 regions. TCRdb obtained this table from immuneACCESS and retained in-frame rearrangements with V and J assigned. These tables miss some clones; where compared with another copy, unresolved V genes account for less than half of the shortfall, and the remainder is unexplained. For this sample there are some 86,000 clones; about 90% appear just once. The ten biggest clones cover roughly 6.9% of the sample.

The TCR sequence derives from an adult with an advanced solid tumor such as melanoma, head and neck, liver or kidney cancer. The specimen was CD4+ or CD8+ T cells sorted from blood, collected in a trial of the OX40 agonist ivuxolimab. The V gene is TRBV4-1 and the J gene is TRBJ1-4; 7 bases in the middle match TRBD1. In nucleotide form, the sequence is TGCGCCAGCAGCCGGTTAGGGGGCTCGGGAAAACTGTTTTTT. This encodes CASSRLGGSGKLFF.